The 32 T cell receptor beta chains in this list originate from one sample, sequenced in a study of cytomegalovirus exposure and HLA in healthy donors. Amplification used 60 Vbeta primers and 13 Jbeta primers. Only in-frame clones appear in the TCRdb table, and some are missing; sequencing was by immunoSEQ multiplex PCR. Its table records some 51,000 clones. Sequencing was done on a sample of PBMCs. The receptors here all came from a man aged 50 to 60 in good health and CMV-seropositive.

The chain combines TRBV11-2 with TRBJ1-1, with D uncertain. In germline, CDR1 is SGHAT, CDR2 FQNNGV. This CDR3 has 15 residues. V lost 5 bases, J lost 2 bases, and 15 bases lay in between. The CDR3 reads CASSPRGVTNTEAFF. The CDR3 DNA is TGTGCCAGCAGCCCCCGCGGGGTCACCAACACTGAAGCTTTCTTT. The full variable domain, in which reference TRBV11-2 and TRBJ1-1 provide the parts outside the CDR3, is EAGVAQSPRYKIIEKRQSVAFWCNPISGHATLYWYQQILGQGPKLLIQFQNNGVVDDSQLPKDRFSAERLKGVDSTLKIQPAKLEDSAVYLCASSPRGVTNTEAFFGQGTRLTVV.

CDR3 sequence reads: CASSPPTTYEQYF. The CDR3 nucleotides are TGTGCCAGCTCACCACCGACAACCTACGAGCAGTACTTC. The chain joins TRBV18 to TRBJ2-7; D unclear. This CDR3 comprises 13 residues. The germline V gene has CDR1 KGHSH and CDR2 LQKENI. Deletions cut 0 bases from V and 2 bases from J, with 5 bases between.

The V call is TRBV5-4, the J call TRBJ1-1; the match to TRBD1 covers 10 bases. V trimming: 3 bases; J trimming: 1 base; junction bases outside the gene matches: 12. The CDR3 is made up of 18 amino acids. CDR1 is SGHNT and CDR2 is YYREEE in the germline V gene (reference sequence). The DNA of the CDR3 is TGTGCCAGCAGCTACCGGACAGGGGGTCCCCCAGGGAACACTGAAGCTTTCTTT. This sequence encodes CASSYRTGGPPGNTEAFF.

With respect to this clone: Within the sample, other DNA sequences also encode this same CDR3. The J gene is TRBJ1-5, the V gene TRBV19; D not resolved. V was pared by 3 bases and J by 6 bases, with 9 bases between. CDR3 size: 13 residues. Germline assignment: CDR1 LNHDA and CDR2 SQIVND (reference sequence). The DNA of the CDR3 is TGTGCCAGTAGTATCTCGGGGAGTCAGCCCCAGCATTTT. Translation: CASSISGSQPQHF.

V is TRBV5-1 and J is TRBJ2-3; 7 nucleotides align to TRBD2. V was pared by 4 bases and J by 2 bases, with 4 bases of the junction left unmatched. CDR1 and CDR2 (germline): SGHRS, YFSETQ. This CDR3 has 14 amino acids. In DNA form, the CDR3 reads TGCGCCAGCAGCCTCGGGGGGACCACAGATACGCAGTATTTT. Translation: CASSLGGTTDTQYF.

The J gene is TRBJ1-1, the V gene TRBV7-3; TRBD1 matches 7 bases. V gave up 4 bases and J gave up 3 bases; unmatched junction bases: 2. The CDR3 consists of 13 residues. Germline values: CDR1 SGHTA, CDR2 FQGTGA. The CDR3 spells CASSSRGDTEAFF. CDR3 DNA: TGTGCCAGCAGCTCCAGGGGGGACACTGAAGCTTTCTTT.

This chain connects TRBV5-1 to TRBJ2-6; a weak D match, TRBD1 (5 bases). The V gene's germline CDR1 is SGHRS and CDR2 YFSETQ. The CDR3 has 15 residues. V gave up 0 bases and J gave up 4 bases, with 8 bases separating them. CDR3 region: CASSLETVGANVLTF. The DNA of the CDR3 is TGCGCCAGCAGCTTGGAGACAGTCGGGGCCAACGTCCTGACTTTC. The variable domain in full, completed from reference TRBV5-1 and TRBJ2-6, reads KAGVTQTPRYLIKTRGQQVTLSCSPISGHRSVSWYQQTPGQGLQFLFEYFSETQRNKGNFPGRFSGRQFSNSRSEMNVSTLELGDSALYLCASSLETVGANVLTFGAGSRLTVL.

The J gene is TRBJ1-1, the V gene TRBV5-1; no firm D call. The CDR3 consists of 14 residues. Per the germline V gene, CDR1 is SGHRS and CDR2 is YFSETQ. The V end was cut by 2 bases, the J end by 5 bases, with 13 bases between. The DNA of the CDR3 is TGCGCCAGCAGCTTTGAGGGTGGATCGACTGAAGCTTTCTTT. Translated, it gives CASSFEGGSTEAFF.

The rearrangement uses TRBV7-2 and TRBJ2-7, with 7 bases fitting TRBD1. The CDR3 has 14 residues. V was pared by 1 base and J by 2 bases, with 2 bases of the junction left unmatched. Germline V gene sequence: CDR1 SGHTA, CDR2 FQGNSA. The chain's CDR3 is CASSLGQGAYEQYF. CDR3 DNA: TGTGCCAGCAGCTTAGGACAGGGAGCCTACGAGCAGTACTTC.

V is TRBV10-3 and J is TRBJ2-7; D is uncertain. The CDR3 loop spans 15 amino acids. In germline, CDR1 is ENHRY, CDR2 SYGVKD. Trimming left V 7 bases short and J 5 bases short, with 21 bases between. CDR3 sequence (DNA): TGTGCCATCACCCAAGGAGCCCTCCTCCGGAACGAGCAGTACTTC. It encodes CAITQGALLRNEQYF.

The J gene is TRBJ2-3, the V gene TRBV18; TRBD1 matches 8 bases. The CDR3 covers 16 residues. The trim removed 6 bases at V and 2 bases at J, leaving 10 bases unmatched. From germline, CDR1 is KGHSH and CDR2 LQKENI. The CDR3 sequence: CASSPRAGGYTDTQYF. The CDR3, as DNA: TGTGCCAGCTCCCCCCGGGCAGGGGGCTACACAGATACGCAGTATTTT.

The chain uses TRBV21-1 and TRBJ2-3; the table's D gene call, TRBD2, was not cross checked with the DNA. TRBV21-1 is classified as a pseudogene. This CDR3 spans 19 amino acids. CDR3 sequence: CASSKLIMRLAGIGDTQYF. The DNA for the CDR3 is TGTGCCAGCAGCAAATTGATAATGCGGCTAGCGGGGATCGGAGATACGCAGTATTTT.

V gene TRBV4-2 combines with J gene TRBJ1-1, with 7 bases identical to TRBD1. Unmatched junction bases numbered 11, after V lost 6 bases and J lost 7 bases. Germline lookup yields CDR1 LGHNA and CDR2 YNFKEQ. The CDR3 runs to 14 residues. Here the CDR3 reads CASRTDRDYLEAFF. CDR3 in DNA: TGTGCCAGCAGAACAGACAGGGATTACCTTGAAGCTTTCTTT.

This chain connects TRBV28 to TRBJ2-7, with 7 bases matching TRBD2. The CDR3 runs to 12 residues. V dropped 10 bases and J dropped 2; count of bases not matched to a gene: 5. CDR1 and CDR2 from the germline V gene are MDHEN and SYDVKM. The CDR3 loop is CATREGTYEQYF. The CDR3 DNA reads as TGTGCCACCAGGGAGGGGACCTACGAGCAGTACTTC.

The chain is built from TRBV5-1 and TRBJ2-7; perhaps TRBD1 as D (6 bases). The CDR3 runs 14 residues. V lost 0 bases to trimming and J lost 3 bases, with 10 bases between them. CDR1 is SGHRS and CDR2 is YFSETQ in the germline V gene. The CDR3 spells CASSLDRAGYEQYF. CDR3 coding DNA: TGCGCCAGCAGCTTGGACAGGGCTGGCTACGAGCAGTACTTC.

This chain joins TRBV7-2 and TRBJ1-5; D may be TRBD1 (5 bases). The CDR3 length is 15 residues. V was clipped by 2 bases and J by 3 bases, with 11 bases between them. Per germline, CDR1 SGHTA and CDR2 FQGNSA. The chain's CDR3 is CASSLRGTPNQPQHF. CDR3 in DNA: TGTGCCAGCAGCTTAAGGGGCACCCCCAATCAGCCCCAGCATTTT.

The rearrangement uses TRBV11-2 and TRBJ2-7; 8 nucleotides line up with TRBD2. V was clipped by 3 bases and J by 0 bases; unmatched bases: 1. Looked up from germline, CDR1 is SGHAT and CDR2 is FQNNGV. The CDR3 sequence is 14 residues long. CDR3 in amino acids: CASSLSGSSYEQYF. CDR3 bases: TGTGCCAGCAGCTTGAGCGGGAGCTCCTACGAGCAGTACTTC.

The chain has TRBV28 and TRBJ2-7; TRBD1 matches at 9 bases. Germline CDR1 MDHEN, CDR2 SYDVKM. V gave up 3 bases and J gave up 2 bases; unmatched junction bases: 5. The CDR3 runs 15 residues. CDR3 coding DNA: TGTGCCAGCAGTTTTGGGGGGACAGGGACCTACGAGCAGTACTTC. Translated, it gives CASSFGGTGTYEQYF.

The gene calls are TRBV18 and TRBJ2-5; TRBD1 matches at 10 bases. The junction had 5 bases not matched to a gene; V was cut back by 5 bases and J by 2 bases. Germline CDR1 reads KGHSH; CDR2 reads LQKENI. This CDR3 contains 15 residues. CDR3 sequence: CASSSGTGEQETQYF. DNA for the CDR3: TGTGCCAGCTCATCCGGGACAGGGGAACAAGAGACCCAGTACTTC.

The V and J genes are TRBV6-5 and TRBJ1-4, with 9 bases aligning to TRBD1. CDR1 and CDR2 from the germline V gene are MNHEY and SVGAGI. V shed 6 bases, J shed 8 bases, and the junction held 7 bases outside the gene matches. CDR3 length: 14 amino acids. For the CDR3, the DNA is TGTGCCAGCAGGGGGACAGGGCGAGGGGAAAAACTGTTTTTT. As protein: CASRGTGRGEKLFF.

The V call is TRBV7-9, the J call TRBJ2-5; D gene ambiguous. The CDR3 has 11 amino acids. Germline CDR1 reads SEHNR; CDR2 reads FQNEAQ (reference sequence). Between the trimmed V and J ends, which lost 2 bases and 5 bases, there was a span of 3 bases. The CDR3 sequence: CASSLLETQYF. CDR3 DNA: TGTGCCAGCAGCTTACTCGAGACCCAGTACTTC. The full variable domain, completed using reference TRBV7-9 and TRBJ2-5, is DTGVSQNPRHKITKRGQNVTFRCDPISEHNRLYWYRQTLGQGPEFLTYFQNEAQLEKSRLLSDRFSAERPKGSFSTLEIQRTEQGDSAMYLCASSLLETQYFGPGTRLLVL.

CDR3 DNA sequence: TGCAGCGTTGTCGGCGAGACAGGGGGCCGAGAGACCCAGTACTTC. Translated, it gives CSVVGETGGRETQYF. The V call is TRBV29-1, the J call TRBJ2-5, with 10 bases identical to TRBD1. Germline V lookup: CDR1 SQVTM, CDR2 ANQGSEA. The trim removed 4 bases at V and 4 bases at J, leaving 9 bases unmatched. The CDR3 sequence is 15 residues long.

The V and J genes are TRBV9 and TRBJ2-2, with TRBD2 as a possible D gene (6 bases). The CDR3 runs to 18 residues. CDR1 SGDLS and CDR2 YYNGEE come from the germline V gene. V lost 2 bases, J lost 6 bases, and 23 bases lay in between. The chain's CDR3 is CASSVGPAGRNEPGELFF. The CDR3 DNA is TGTGCCAGCAGCGTGGGGCCGGCGGGGCGTAATGAACCCGGGGAGCTGTTTTTT.

This sequence joins TRBV6-5 and TRBJ2-1; 8 bases agree with TRBD1. There are 15 residues in the CDR3. V trimming: 6 bases; J trimming: 2 bases; junction bases outside the gene matches: 6. Germline CDR1 reads MNHEY; CDR2 reads SVGAGI. In nucleotides, the CDR3 is TGTGCCAGCAGCAAGCCAGGGGGCGCCTACAATGAGCAGTTCTTC. Encoded protein: CASSKPGGAYNEQFF.

The J gene is TRBJ2-3, the V gene TRBV7-2, with 9 bases identical to TRBD2. V shed 4 bases and J 7 bases; nucleotides not matched to a gene: 9. This CDR3 comprises 15 residues. Germline V CDR1 and CDR2: SGHTA, FQGNSA. CDR3 in DNA: TGTGCCAGCAGCTATGGGCGGGGGGGCCGTTATACGCAGTATTTT. Translation gives CASSYGRGGRYTQYF.

The chain employs TRBV5-1 and TRBJ1-6, with 9 bases aligning to TRBD1. V lost 4 bases and J lost 0; bases outside the gene matches: 8. Germline lookup yields CDR1 SGHRS and CDR2 YFSETQ. CDR3 length equals 18 residues. The CDR3 sequence is CASSTRTGESSYNSPLHF. Here the CDR3 DNA reads TGCGCCAGCAGCACAAGGACAGGGGAAAGCTCCTATAATTCACCCCTCCACTTT.

The V and J genes are TRBV6-5 and TRBJ2-1, with 7 nucleotides matching TRBD2. The CDR3 runs to 13 residues. V gave up 6 bases and J gave up 9 bases; unmatched junction bases: 8. The germline V gene has CDR1 MNHEY and CDR2 SVGAGI. In DNA, the CDR3 is TGTGCCAGCAGACAGACTAGCCAACCTGAGCAGTTCTTC. Its protein product is CASRQTSQPEQFF.

J is TRBJ1-2 and V is TRBV28; possible D gene TRBD1, 6 bases. The length of the CDR3 is 11 residues. Trimming removed 5 bases from V and 7 bases from J, with 8 bases in between. Germline V lookup: CDR1 MDHEN, CDR2 SYDVKM. The DNA for the CDR3 is TGTGCCAGCAGTGTCAGGGGTGGCTACACCTTC. Translating it yields CASSVRGGYTF.

The V and J genes are TRBV7-2 and TRBJ2-7, with D perhaps matching TRBD2 (5 bases). Germline-derived CDR1 and CDR2 are SGHTA and FQGNSA. This CDR3 is 14 amino acids long. The V and J ends lost 8 bases and 5 bases respectively, with 19 bases between them. CDR3 in DNA: TGTGCCAGCGTCAACCCAGGAAGAGCGGACGAGCAGTACTTC. It codes for CASVNPGRADEQYF.

This chain joins TRBV5-1 and TRBJ2-3; 13 bases match TRBD2. Germline V gene lookup returns CDR1 SGHRS and CDR2 YFSETQ. The CDR3 contains 16 residues. Unmatched junction bases numbered 7, after V lost 3 bases and J lost 6 bases. The CDR3, as DNA: TGCGCCAGCAGCTCTGTACTAGCGGGGGGGCAGGATACGCAGTATTTT. As protein: CASSSVLAGGQDTQYF.

The rearrangement links TRBV2 to TRBJ2-7, with TRBD2 as a possible D gene (5 bases). In germline, CDR1 is SNHLY, CDR2 FYNNEI. V was trimmed by 8 bases and J by 0 bases, leaving 14 bases between them. CDR3 length: 14 amino acids. CDR3 bases: TGTGCCAGCGGGTCCGGGGTTCCCTCCTACGAGCAGTACTTC. Encoded protein: CASGSGVPSYEQYF.

This sequence joins TRBV7-9 and TRBJ1-4; TRBD1 aligns across 9 bases. CDR1 and CDR2 from the germline V gene are SEHNR and FQNEAQ (reference sequence). V gave up 4 bases and J gave up 0 bases; unmatched junction bases: 6. This CDR3 comprises 17 residues. CDR3 protein: CASSSLDRGATNEKLFF. For the CDR3, the DNA is TGTGCCAGCAGCTCATTGGACAGGGGAGCAACTAATGAAAAACTGTTTTTT.